One and the same sample provided the 16 T cell receptor beta chains below, sequenced in a study of OX40 agonist ivuxolimab in advanced cancers. Generated by immunoSEQ multiplex PCR, the TCRdb table keeps only in-frame clones and is missing some. Of tens of thousands of clones listed, over 75% are singletons. Sample: CD4+ or CD8+ T cells sorted from blood, taken in a trial of the OX40 agonist ivuxolimab. These receptors originate from an adult with an advanced solid tumor such as melanoma, head and neck, liver or kidney cancer.

This sequence joins TRBV7-3 and TRBJ2-5; either TRBD1 or TRBD2 may supply D (5 bases each). The CDR3 loop spans 13 amino acids. The germline CDR1 and CDR2 sequences are SGHTA and FQGTGA. Trimming took 3 bases from V and 5 from J, leaving 10 bases between them. The CDR3 spells CASSFDGTETQYF. The DNA of the CDR3 is TGTGCCAGCAGCTTTGACGGGACGGAGACCCAGTACTTC.

The J gene is TRBJ2-3, the V gene TRBV4-2; 9 positions agree with TRBD1. Per the germline V gene, CDR1 is LGHNA and CDR2 is YNFKEQ. The V and J ends lost 0 bases and 1 base, in that order; junction bases with no gene match: 2. This CDR3 comprises 16 residues. The CDR3 spells CASSQEWTGGTDTQYF. The CDR3 DNA is TGTGCCAGCAGCCAAGAGTGGACAGGGGGCACAGATACGCAGTATTTT.

This sequence joins TRBV18 and TRBJ2-1, with 10 bases that match TRBD2. Germline V lookup: CDR1 KGHSH, CDR2 LQKENI. This CDR3 is 16 amino acids long. The V and J ends lost 2 bases and 1 base, in that order; junction bases with no gene match: 2. The CDR3 spells CASSPGLAESYNEQFF. For the CDR3, the DNA is TGTGCCAGCTCACCAGGACTAGCGGAGTCCTACAATGAGCAGTTCTTC.

This rearrangement joins TRBV19 to TRBJ1-1, with 7 positions matching TRBD1. CDR1 and CDR2 from the germline V gene are LNHDA and SQIVND (reference sequence). CDR3 length: 15 residues. Trimming removed 6 bases from V and 1 base from J; junction bases left unmatched: 8. For the CDR3, the DNA is TGTGCCAGTAGCCGTGCCTGGACAGGGAACACTGAAGCTTTCTTT. Its translation is CASSRAWTGNTEAFF. Full variable domain (remainder filled in from reference TRBV19 and TRBJ1-1): DGGITQSPKYLFRKEGQNVTLSCEQNLNHDAMYWYRQDPGQGLRLIYYSQIVNDFQKGDIAEGYSVSREKKESFPLTVTSAQKNPTAFYLCASSRAWTGNTEAFFGQGTRLTVV.

This clone was detected only a few times. The rearrangement links TRBV18 to TRBJ2-7; possible D gene TRBD2, 5 bases. Looked up from germline, CDR1 is KGHSH and CDR2 is LQKENI. The CDR3 runs to 15 residues. The V and J ends lost 3 bases and 0 bases respectively, with 12 bases between them. CDR3 DNA sequence: TGTGCCAGCTCACCCTTGAGGGCGAGCTCCTACGAGCAGTACTTC. Protein sequence: CASSPLRASSYEQYF.

The chain employs TRBV4-3 and TRBJ2-2; 9 bases are a match to TRBD2. V trimming: 3 bases; J trimming: 3 bases; junction bases outside the gene matches: 2. Germline V gene lookup returns CDR1 LGHNA and CDR2 YSLEER. The CDR3 is 15 residues long. The CDR3 reads CASSQREGDTGELFF. The CDR3 nucleotides read TGCGCCAGCAGCCAGCGGGAGGGGGACACCGGGGAGCTGTTTTTT.

The gene calls are TRBV14 and TRBJ2-7, with D perhaps TRBD2 (6 bases). The length of the CDR3 is 16 residues. The ends were cut back, 5 bases at V and 2 bases at J, with 19 bases in the middle. Germline loops: CDR1 SGHDN, CDR2 FVKESK. The CDR3 DNA follows: TGTGCCAGCAGCACGCGCCCCCGCGGCGGGACCTACGAGCAGTACTTC. Its protein product is CASSTRPRGGTYEQYF.

The gene calls are TRBV29-1 and TRBJ2-5, with 10 bases fitting TRBD2. Germline V gene lookup returns CDR1 SQVTM and CDR2 ANQGSEA. The CDR3 is made up of 13 amino acids. Germline trimming cut 7 bases from V and 5 bases from J; bases unmatched to any gene: 7. In DNA form, the CDR3 reads TGCAGCGCGTCGCTAGCGGGAGTTGAGACCCAGTACTTC. Translating it yields CSASLAGVETQYF.

The V call is TRBV19, the J call TRBJ1-5; D remains ambiguous. Trimming shortened V by 5 bases and J by 3 bases, and 11 bases separated the two germline ends. The germline gives CDR1 LNHDA, CDR2 SQIVND (reference sequence). This CDR3 has 14 residues. The CDR3 sequence is CASSPDANNQPQHF. CDR3 bases: TGTGCCAGTAGTCCGGATGCCAACAATCAGCCCCAGCATTTT.

The chain carries TRBV4-1 and TRBJ2-3; the D is unclear. The CDR3 has 11 amino acids. The V and J ends lost 1 base and 6 bases respectively, with 2 bases between them. Per the germline V gene, CDR1 is MGHRA and CDR2 is YSYEKL. The CDR3 DNA follows: TGCGCCAGCAGCCAAGCCGATACGCAGTATTTT. It yields the protein CASSQADTQYF.

This sequence joins TRBV9 and TRBJ2-3; possible D gene TRBD1, 5 bases. Trimming shortened V by 0 bases and J by 5 bases, and 10 bases separated the two germline ends. This CDR3 is built from 14 residues. The germline CDR1 and CDR2 sequences are SGDLS and YYNGEE. CDR3 sequence (DNA): TGTGCCAGCAGCGTAGGGGCAGGGATAGATACGCAGTATTTT. It translates to CASSVGAGIDTQYF.

This chain links TRBV6-1 with TRBJ2-7; D is ambiguous. V lost 5 bases and J lost 0, with 8 bases in between. Germline assignment: CDR1 MNHNS and CDR2 SASEGT. This CDR3 spans 13 amino acids. The CDR3 sequence is CASSQYTSYEQYF. CDR3 bases: TGTGCCAGCAGTCAATACACCTCCTACGAGCAGTACTTC.

The chain joins TRBV11-2 to TRBJ2-1, with 11 nucleotides matching TRBD2. Germline CDR1 is SGHAT and CDR2 is FQNNGV. The CDR3 has 16 residues. With V trimmed by 4 bases and J by 2 bases, 4 bases remained unmatched. The CDR3 sequence is CASSSIAGGTYNEQFF. In DNA form, the CDR3 reads TGTGCCAGCAGCTCTATAGCGGGAGGGACCTACAATGAGCAGTTCTTC.

This clone was counted once. The chain couples TRBV25-1 to TRBJ2-3; the D gene is possibly TRBD1 (6 bases). The CDR3 extends over 13 amino acids. Trimming pared 4 bases from V and 3 bases from J, leaving 8 bases between. The germline CDR1 and CDR2 sequences are MGHDK and SYGVNS. The DNA of the CDR3 is TGTGCCAGCAGTGGGCAGGGGACAGATACGCAGTATTTT. Its protein is CASSGQGTDTQYF.

CDR3 coding DNA: TGTGCCAGCAGCCCGGGGCCACTAAACTATGGCTACACCTTC. This translates into CASSPGPLNYGYTF. J is TRBJ1-2 and V is TRBV7-3; D might be TRBD1 (5 bases). CDR3 length equals 14 residues. The V gene lost 5 bases and the J gene lost 2 bases, with 12 bases spanning the gap. Germline lookup yields CDR1 SGHTA and CDR2 FQGTGA. The full variable domain, with the rest looked up from reference TRBV7-3 and TRBJ1-2, is GAGVSQTPSNKVTEKGKYVELRCDPISGHTALYWYRQSLGQGPEFLIYFQGTGAADDSGLPNDRFFAVRPEGSVSTLKIQRTERGDSAVYLCASSPGPLNYGYTFGSGTRLTVV.

The chain carries TRBV6-6 and TRBJ1-2; 10 bases line up with TRBD1. The J segment lost 4 bases and the V segment lost 5 bases, leaving 4 bases of the junction unmatched. CDR1 MNHNY and CDR2 SVGAGI come from the germline V gene (reference sequence). The CDR3 spans 14 residues. DNA of the CDR3: TGTGCCAGCAGTCAGGGACAGGGGTCCTATGGCTACACCTTC. Protein sequence: CASSQGQGSYGYTF.